This TCR beta chain was sequenced during a study of regulatory T cells in long-lasting Graves disease. This clonotype was observed at least ten times. Time point meaning: newly diagnosed GD, antithyroid drugs for less than 3 months. The TCR library was prepared using RNA isolated from PBMCs. V was cut by 2 bases and J by 5 bases, with 9 bases left in between. This CDR3 is built from 14 residues. The germline V gene has CDR1 MNHEY and CDR2 SVGAGI. Assembly of TCR beta libraries relied on iRepertoire HTBI primers together with Arm-PCR of CDR3 regions. TCRdb itself ran the multiplex PCR reads through MiXCR, one entry per CDR3 protein. Here the sample spans 400,000 to 500,000 distinct CDR3 sequences, approximately 15% being singletons. Another study also made use of these data, one on T cells in Graves' hyperthyroidism and ophthalmopathy.

The J gene is TRBJ1-4, the V gene TRBV6-5; D is perhaps TRBD1 (5 bases). The clonotype was recovered from a woman aged 50 to 60 with Graves disease. The source was peripheral blood mononuclear cells (PBMCs), collected at new diagnosis, from a patient treated with antithyroid drugs. The CDR3 here is CASSYGTSNEKLFF. The CDR3 DNA reads as TGTGCCAGCAGTTACGGGACTTCAAATGAAAAACTGTTTTTT.